This T cell receptor beta chain was recorded in a study of early T cells in non-severe SARS-CoV-2 infection. TCRdb analysed the 5' RACE reads with MiXCR anew, one entry per CDR3 protein. The sample carries tens of thousands of distinct CDR3 sequences, under 11% recorded once. Germline CDR1 is SQVTM and CDR2 is ANQGSEA. The length of the CDR3 is 14 residues. V lost 6 bases and J lost 4; bases outside the gene matches: 9. The sequence came from an adult who was a healthcare worker with PCR-confirmed SARS-CoV-2 infection or an uninfected control (not recorded which). Input material: whole blood. J is TRBJ2-3 and V is TRBV29-1, with 8 nucleotides matching TRBD2. As DNA, the CDR3 is TGCAGCGTAAACCCGGGACTAGTCCCAGATACGCAGTATTTT. Translating it yields CSVNPGLVPDTQYF.